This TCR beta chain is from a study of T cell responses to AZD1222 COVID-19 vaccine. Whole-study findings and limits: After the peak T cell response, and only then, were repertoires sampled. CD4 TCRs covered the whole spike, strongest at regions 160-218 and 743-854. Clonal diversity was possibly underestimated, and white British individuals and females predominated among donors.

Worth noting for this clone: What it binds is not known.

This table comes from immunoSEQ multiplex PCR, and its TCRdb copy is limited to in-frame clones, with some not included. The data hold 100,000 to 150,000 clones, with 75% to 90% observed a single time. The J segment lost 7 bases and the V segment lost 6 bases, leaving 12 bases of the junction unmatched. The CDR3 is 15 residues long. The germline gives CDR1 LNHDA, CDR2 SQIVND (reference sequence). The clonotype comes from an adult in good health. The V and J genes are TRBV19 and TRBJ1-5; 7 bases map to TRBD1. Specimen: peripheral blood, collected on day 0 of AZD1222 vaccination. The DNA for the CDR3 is TGTGCCAGTAGCCAACAGGGGCTCCAGGGACAGCCCCAGCATTTT. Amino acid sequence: CASSQQGLQGQPQHF.